This T cell receptor (beta chain) stems from a study of shared clonotypes between healthy human individuals. Study-wide background: A donor's plate count was three for CD4 naive and three for CD4 memory; CD8 naive had two and CD8 memory one.

Trimming stripped 1 base from V and 5 bases from J, with 11 bases between. The CDR3 consists of 14 residues. Germline CDR1 and CDR2: SEHNR and FQNEAQ (reference sequence). TCRdb's table, derived via immunoSEQ multiplex PCR, lists solely in-frame clones and lacks some. The repertoire includes some 2 million clones, around 96% of them detected once, and around 1.1% sits in the top ten. This clone occurred once. Its target is not known. Within the sample, other DNA sequences also encode this same CDR3. Whole-study findings and limits: Generation probabilities were higher for clonotypes shared across all four sorted-subset donors than for unshared ones. It was only blood that was sampled, and tissue repertoires likely differ.

Naive CD8 isolation took CD45RO-negative cells positively selected for CCR7 and excluded terminally differentiated effector memory CD45RA+ cells. The TCR comes from a man in his late teens or twenties in good health. Specimen: naive CD8+ T cells sorted from blood. The chain joins TRBV7-9 to TRBJ2-5, with D maybe TRBD1 (5 bases). As DNA, the CDR3 is TGTGCCAGCAGCTTAGTACTCCCAGGGGAGACCCAGTACTTC. As protein: CASSLVLPGETQYF.